This T cell receptor (beta chain) derives from a study of shared clonotypes between healthy human individuals. This clone was found a few times. Deep was the level used in running the assay. The data were produced by immunoSEQ multiplex PCR, yet TCRdb's version contains in-frame clones alone and is incomplete. The repertoire holds fewer than 650,000 clones, with roughly 72% as singletons. The germline gives CDR1 SGDLS, CDR2 YYNGEE. The CDR3 consists of 15 residues. V was clipped by 4 bases and J by 1 base, with 14 bases between them. The sample taken for sequencing was PBMCs. This TCR derives from a woman between 35 and 50 years old in good health. Some clones in this sample may be carry-over from other donors' samples. The V gene is TRBV9, the J gene TRBJ1-1; no clear D gene. CDR3 bases: TGTGCCAGCAGCTTAGCAGCAACCCAGAACACTGAAGCTTTCTTT. Protein product: CASSLAATQNTEAFF.